The clone carrying this T cell receptor (beta chain) was counted only a few times. What it recognizes is unknown. Some clones are missing from TCRdb's copy, which holds only in-frame ones; the method was immunoSEQ multiplex PCR. The repertoire consists of around 87,000 clones, with just over 85% occurring once and the leading ten covering about 10%. This specimen comes from a study of T cell responses to AZD1222 COVID-19 vaccine. Germline CDR1 is SEHNR and CDR2 is FQNEAQ (reference sequence). V trimming: 7 bases; J trimming: 1 base; junction bases outside the gene matches: 4. This CDR3 is 14 amino acids long. Whole-study results and caveats: Donors in the cohort were predominantly white British and more often female, and clonal diversity was possibly underestimated. Seropositive status at baseline applied to only a handful of AZD1222 recipients.

This TCR was recovered from an adult in good health. The gene calls are TRBV7-9 and TRBJ1-1, with 9 bases matching TRBD1. The sample here was peripheral blood, taken on day 0 of AZD1222 vaccination. The CDR3 protein is CASKQGAQNTEAFF. The CDR3 DNA sequence: TGTGCCAGCAAACAGGGGGCGCAGAACACTGAAGCTTTCTTT. Full variable domain (rest looked up from reference TRBV7-9 and TRBJ1-1): DTGVSQNPRHKITKRGQNVTFRCDPISEHNRLYWYRQTLGQGPEFLTYFQNEAQLEKSRLLSDRFSAERPKGSFSTLEIQRTEQGDSAMYLCASKQGAQNTEAFFGQGTRLTVV.